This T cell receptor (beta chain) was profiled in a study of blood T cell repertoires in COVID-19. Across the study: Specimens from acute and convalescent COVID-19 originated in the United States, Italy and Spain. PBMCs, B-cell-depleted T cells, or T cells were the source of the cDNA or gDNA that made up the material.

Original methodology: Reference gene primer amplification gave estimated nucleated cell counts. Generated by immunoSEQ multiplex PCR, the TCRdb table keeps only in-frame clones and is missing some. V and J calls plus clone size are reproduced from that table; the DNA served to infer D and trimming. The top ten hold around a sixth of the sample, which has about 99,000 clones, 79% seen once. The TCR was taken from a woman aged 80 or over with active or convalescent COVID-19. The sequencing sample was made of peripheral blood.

The CDR3 region has the DNA TGTGCCAGCAGCCAAGTGGCAGGGTCCCCCAAGCAGTACTTC. Protein sequence: CASSQVAGSPKQYF. This sequence joins TRBV3-1 (or the pseudogene TRBV3-2) and TRBJ2-7; a possible D gene is TRBD1 (5 bases). This CDR3 region has 14 residues. From germline, CDR1 is LGHDT and CDR2 YNNKEL (reference sequence). Trimming shortened V by 1 base and J by 8 bases, and 15 bases separated the two germline ends.